Shown below are 2 T cell receptor beta chains from a single sample sequenced in a study of radiotherapy plus CTLA-4 blockade in lung cancer. Sequenced by immunoSEQ multiplex PCR; TCRdb stores in-frame clones only, minus some. The repertoire holds about 100,000 clones, with roughly 80% as singletons. This specimen was peripheral blood, taken from a patient treated with radiotherapy plus ipilimumab. These receptors came from a human donor with non-small cell lung cancer who had stable disease on radiotherapy plus ipilimumab.

This sequence joins TRBV4-1 and TRBJ1-5; D is possibly TRBD1 (5 bases). Trimming left V 3 bases short and J 3 bases short, with 9 bases between. Germline CDR1 and CDR2: MGHRA and YSYEKL. The CDR3 runs 14 residues. Here the CDR3 reads CASSQGPFNQPQHF. Written as DNA, the CDR3 is TGCGCCAGCAGCCAGGGACCTTTCAATCAGCCCCAGCATTTT.

This chain uses TRBV19 with TRBJ2-5; 8 nucleotides agree with TRBD1. Germline trimming cut 6 bases from V and 1 base from J; bases unmatched to any gene: 10. The CDR3 extends over 16 amino acids. Germline V gene data show CDR1 as LNHDA and CDR2 as SQIVND (reference sequence). The CDR3 spells CASSPQGDWPQETQYF. In DNA, the CDR3 is TGTGCCAGTAGCCCACAGGGGGACTGGCCCCAAGAGACCCAGTACTTC.